This passage covers 23 T cell receptor beta chains from one sample sequenced in a study of blood T cell repertoires in COVID-19. Here immunoSEQ multiplex PCR was the method, and the copy in TCRdb shows in-frame clones only, minus some. This repertoire shows 200,000 to 250,000 clones, about 83% found once; its top ten account for roughly 1.3%. The sample consisted of peripheral blood. The receptor source for this set is a young woman with COVID-19, enrolled during active disease.

This sequence joins TRBV28 and TRBJ1-1; no firm D call. Trimming removed 0 bases from V and 1 base from J, with 6 bases in between. CDR3 size: 14 residues. In germline, CDR1 is MDHEN, CDR2 SYDVKM. DNA for the CDR3: TGTGCCAGCAGTTTATGGCGAGGGAACACTGAAGCTTTCTTT. It translates to CASSLWRGNTEAFF.

V and J are TRBV28 and TRBJ1-1; no definite D call. The CDR3 is 21 amino acids. Per germline, CDR1 MDHEN and CDR2 SYDVKM. V lost 4 bases and J lost 3, with 33 bases in between. The DNA for the CDR3 is TGTGCCAGCAGTTCGCTCCTCCCCCGTCTGCACGCAAACAGTTTAGACACTGAAGCTTTCTTT. It encodes CASSSLLPRLHANSLDTEAFF.

This clone was counted a single time. The V gene is TRBV7-2, the J gene TRBJ1-1, with no clear D. The V end lost 4 bases, the J end lost 0 bases, and 9 bases lay between the germline ends. The germline gives CDR1 SGHTA, CDR2 FQGNSA. CDR3 size: 14 residues. The CDR3 spells CASSWARLNTEAFF. In DNA form, the CDR3 reads TGTGCCAGCAGCTGGGCCAGGCTGAACACTGAAGCTTTCTTT. The full variable domain, with the rest looked up from reference TRBV7-2 and TRBJ1-1, is GAGVSQSPSNKVTEKGKDVELRCDPISGHTALYWYRQSLGQGLEFLIYFQGNSAPDKSGLPSDRFSAERTGGSVSTLTIQRTQQEDSAVYLCASSWARLNTEAFFGQGTRLTVV.

The chain employs TRBV4-2 and TRBJ2-1, with D hard to call. Germline lookup yields CDR1 LGHNA and CDR2 YNFKEQ. CDR3 length: 15 amino acids. Trimming pared 1 base from V and 7 bases from J, leaving 14 bases between. For the CDR3, the DNA is TGTGCCAGCAGCCAAGTAGACTTAACGCGGAATGAGCAGTTCTTC. This encodes CASSQVDLTRNEQFF.

Only a few counts were recorded for this clone. The chain is built from TRBV14 and TRBJ1-6; maybe TRBD1 (5 bases). The CDR3 contains 18 residues. V shed 0 bases and J shed 2 bases, with 14 bases lying between them. Germline V gene data show CDR1 as SGHDN and CDR2 as FVKESK. CDR3 loop: CASSQERGRGPYNSPLHF. In DNA form, the CDR3 reads TGTGCCAGCAGCCAAGAAAGAGGGAGGGGCCCCTATAATTCACCCCTCCACTTT.

This sequence joins TRBV5-4 and TRBJ2-5; D perhaps matches TRBD1 (5 bases). The CDR3 consists of 14 residues. V shed 4 bases and J shed 4 bases, with 14 bases lying between them. CDR1 and CDR2 from the germline V gene are SGHNT and YYREEE (reference sequence). CDR3 DNA sequence: TGTGCCAGCAGCATCCAGGGTAGGGGAGAGACCCAGTACTTC. Translation: CASSIQGRGETQYF.

The chain links TRBV2 to TRBJ2-1; TRBD1 aligns across 9 bases. The V segment lost 4 bases and the J segment 2 bases; nucleotides outside the gene matches: 3. CDR3 size: 15 residues. Germline CDR1 is SNHLY and CDR2 is FYNNEI. The CDR3 region is CASSAGQGTYNEQFF. In DNA, the CDR3 is TGTGCCAGCAGTGCGGGACAGGGTACCTACAATGAGCAGTTCTTC.

Written as DNA, the CDR3 is TGTGCCAGCAGTGGGGGACTAGCGGGGGACTCCGTCCCAGAGACCCAGTACTTC. Residues: CASSGGLAGDSVPETQYF. The chain joins TRBV2 to TRBJ2-5; 14 bases are a match to TRBD2. Germline loops: CDR1 SNHLY, CDR2 FYNNEI. With 4 bases clipped from V and 4 bases from J, the junction kept 11 bases outside the gene matches. The CDR3 is 18 amino acids. The full variable domain, its missing parts supplied by reference TRBV2 and TRBJ2-5, is EPEVTQTPSHQVTQMGQEVILRCVPISNHLYFYWYRQILGQKVEFLVSFYNNEISEKSEIFDDQFSVERPDGSNFTLKIRSTKLEDSAMYFCASSGGLAGDSVPETQYFGPGTRLLVL.

CDR3 residues: CASRVSTGGETQYF. The CDR3 DNA sequence: TGTGCCAGCAGGGTCTCGACAGGGGGGGAGACCCAGTACTTC. The chain uses TRBV2 and TRBJ2-5, with 9 bases aligning to TRBD1. The CDR3 sequence is 14 residues long. Germline V gene data show CDR1 as SNHLY and CDR2 as FYNNEI. The ends lost 6 bases at V and 5 bases at J; junction bases unmatched: 7. Full variable domain (missing parts from reference TRBV2 and TRBJ2-5): EPEVTQTPSHQVTQMGQEVILRCVPISNHLYFYWYRQILGQKVEFLVSFYNNEISEKSEIFDDQFSVERPDGSNFTLKIRSTKLEDSAMYFCASRVSTGGETQYFGPGTRLLVL.

V and J are TRBV5-4 and TRBJ2-7, with 10 bases fitting TRBD2. Per germline, CDR1 SGHNT and CDR2 YYREEE (reference sequence). Germline trimming cut 4 bases from V and 5 bases from J; bases unmatched to any gene: 9. This CDR3 is 15 amino acids long. The chain's CDR3 is CASSLAGEYYHEQYF. In DNA form, the CDR3 reads TGTGCCAGCAGCCTAGCGGGGGAGTACTACCACGAGCAGTACTTC.

The V call is TRBV5-5, the J call TRBJ1-1, with unresolved D. V lost 4 bases to trimming and J lost 1 base, with 8 bases between them. The CDR3 is 13 amino acids. Germline CDR1 SGHKS, CDR2 YYEKEE (reference sequence). CDR3 sequence (DNA): TGTGCCAGCAGCCCCCCCCGGAACACTGAAGCTTTCTTT. Residues: CASSPPRNTEAFF.

As to this clone: This specimen includes other DNA sequences encoding the same CDR3. V gene TRBV11-2 combines with J gene TRBJ2-5; a possible D gene is TRBD2 (5 bases). Germline V gene lookup returns CDR1 SGHAT and CDR2 FQNNGV. With 5 bases removed from V and 5 bases from J, the gap between germline ends came to 9 bases. This CDR3 spans 12 amino acids. CDR3 bases: TGTGCCAGCAGCCCCGGGGAGGAGACCCAGTACTTC. The encoded protein is CASSPGEETQYF.

The gene calls are TRBV4-3 and TRBJ2-7; perhaps TRBD1 as D (6 bases). Germline CDR1 and CDR2: LGHNA and YSLEER. V was trimmed by 3 bases and J by 6 bases, leaving 15 bases between them. The CDR3 has 14 amino acids. The CDR3 DNA follows: TGCGCCAGCAGCCACACTTCGGACAGCGCCGAGCAGTACTTC. Amino acid sequence: CASSHTSDSAEQYF.

This clone has a single count. The chain carries TRBV5-1 and TRBJ1-4; no clear D gene. This CDR3 comprises 13 residues. Germline lookup yields CDR1 SGHRS and CDR2 YFSETQ. Trimming removed 0 bases at V and 5 bases at J, with 5 bases between. For the CDR3, the DNA is TGCGCCAGCAGCTTGGGGCCCAATGAAAAACTGTTTTTT. Its translation: CASSLGPNEKLFF. The full variable domain, in which reference TRBV5-1 and TRBJ1-4 provide the parts outside the CDR3, is KAGVTQTPRYLIKTRGQQVTLSCSPISGHRSVSWYQQTPGQGLQFLFEYFSETQRNKGNFPGRFSGRQFSNSRSEMNVSTLELGDSALYLCASSLGPNEKLFFGSGTQLSVL.

J is TRBJ1-2 and V is TRBV4-3, with 10 bases identical to TRBD1. The CDR3 is 17 residues long. The V gene end was trimmed by 0 bases and the J gene end by 0 bases; junction bases not matched to a gene: 4. Germline V CDR1 and CDR2: LGHNA, YSLEER. The CDR3 spells CASSQDPGQGTNYGYTF. CDR3 nucleotides: TGCGCCAGCAGCCAAGATCCGGGACAGGGGACTAACTATGGCTACACCTTC.

This clone appeared a few times. The same CDR3 arises from other DNA sequences in this sample as well. This chain connects TRBV18 to TRBJ2-7; TRBD2 might be the D (6 bases). Germline CDR1 is KGHSH and CDR2 is LQKENI. CDR3 size: 13 residues. Trimming pared 3 bases from V and 4 bases from J, leaving 10 bases between. CDR3 sequence: CASSPASGYEQYF. The CDR3 nucleotides are TGTGCCAGCTCACCGGCCAGCGGGTACGAGCAGTACTTC.

This clone was counted only a few times. The V and J genes are TRBV10-3 and TRBJ1-4; D possibly corresponds to TRBD1 (6 bases). The CDR3 sequence is 13 residues long. The germline V gene encodes CDR1 ENHRY and CDR2 SYGVKD. The V gene lost 10 bases and the J gene lost 5 bases, with 14 bases spanning the gap. The DNA of the CDR3 is TGTGCCACCGGGGACATGATGAATGAAAAACTGTTTTTT. Its translation is CATGDMMNEKLFF.

The V call is TRBV15, the J call TRBJ2-2; TRBD2 is a possible D gene (6 bases). Trimming removed 1 base at V and 5 bases at J, with 11 bases between. CDR1 and CDR2 (germline): LNHNV, YYDKDF (reference sequence). The CDR3 runs 15 residues. The CDR3 DNA follows: TGTGCCACCAGCAGAGGTGGAGGGAGGACCGGGGAGCTGTTTTTT. It translates to CATSRGGGRTGELFF.

This chain joins TRBV15 and TRBJ1-1; no firm D call. Deletions cut 3 bases from V and 3 bases from J, with 8 bases between. Germline CDR1 LNHNV, CDR2 YYDKDF (reference sequence). The CDR3 consists of 13 residues. CDR3 in amino acids: CATSSRTDTEAFF. CDR3 DNA: TGTGCCACCAGCAGCCGCACGGACACTGAAGCTTTCTTT.

This sequence joins TRBV9 and TRBJ2-5, with D possibly being TRBD1 (5 bases). V lost 1 base to trimming and J lost 6 bases, with 13 bases between them. Looked up from germline, CDR1 is SGDLS and CDR2 is YYNGEE. CDR3 length: 14 amino acids. CDR3 coding DNA: TGTGCCAGCAGCGTACGTCCCCAGGGCCAGACCCAGTACTTC. This codes for CASSVRPQGQTQYF.

The V call is TRBV28, the J call TRBJ1-6; perhaps TRBD1 as D (6 bases). Germline V CDR1 and CDR2: MDHEN, SYDVKM. The CDR3 has 12 amino acids. V gave up 6 bases and J gave up 10 bases, with 10 bases separating them. In DNA, the CDR3 is TGTGCCAGCAGAGACAGGAAATCACCCCTCCACTTT. It translates to CASRDRKSPLHF.

This clone was seen at least ten times. J is TRBJ2-5 and V is TRBV7-3; a possible D gene is TRBD1 (6 bases). V lost 3 bases and J lost 5, with 10 bases in between. CDR1 and CDR2 from the germline V gene are SGHTA and FQGTGA. There are 13 residues in the CDR3. CDR3 sequence reads: CASSFGQRETQYF. The CDR3 DNA is TGTGCCAGCAGCTTTGGACAGCGGGAGACCCAGTACTTC.

The chain employs TRBV5-6 and TRBJ2-7; D is undetermined. V lost 5 bases and J lost 3, with 6 bases in between. Looked up from germline, CDR1 is SGHDT and CDR2 is YYEEEE. CDR3 length equals 11 residues. CDR3 sequence: CASSRGYEQYF. CDR3 sequence (DNA): TGTGCCAGCAGTCGAGGCTACGAGCAGTACTTC. Combining the CDR3 with reference TRBV5-6 and TRBJ2-7 gives the whole variable domain DAGVTQSPTHLIKTRGQQVTLRCSPKSGHDTVSWYQQALGQGPQFIFQYYEEEERQRGNFPDRFSGHQFPNYSSELNVNALLLGDSALYLCASSRGYEQYFGPGTRLTVT.